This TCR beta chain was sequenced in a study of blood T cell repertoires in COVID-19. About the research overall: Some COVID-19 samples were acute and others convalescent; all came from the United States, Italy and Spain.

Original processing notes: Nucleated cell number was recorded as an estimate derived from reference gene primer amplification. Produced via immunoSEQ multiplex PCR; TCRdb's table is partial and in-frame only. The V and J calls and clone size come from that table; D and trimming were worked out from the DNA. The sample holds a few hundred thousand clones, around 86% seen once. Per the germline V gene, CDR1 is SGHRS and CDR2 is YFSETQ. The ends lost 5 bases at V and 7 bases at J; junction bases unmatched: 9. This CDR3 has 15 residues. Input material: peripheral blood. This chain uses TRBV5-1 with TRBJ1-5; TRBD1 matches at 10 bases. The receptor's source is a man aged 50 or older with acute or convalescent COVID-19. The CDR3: CASSPAGTGEQPQHF. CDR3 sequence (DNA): TGCGCCAGCAGTCCAGCCGGGACAGGGGAACAGCCCCAGCATTTT.